Detailed here is one T cell receptor beta chain. Its antigen is not identified. The CDR3 sequence is 16 residues long. The germline V gene encodes CDR1 SGHRS and CDR2 YFSETQ. V was clipped by 8 bases and J by 0 bases, with 19 bases between them. Some clones are missing from TCRdb's copy, which holds only in-frame ones; the method was immunoSEQ multiplex PCR. The data show approximately 77,000 clones, about 80% seen once. Sampling times: baseline, cycle 4 day 1, cycle 7 day 1. This specimen belongs to a study of OX40 agonist ivuxolimab in advanced cancers. Study-wide context: Dosing consisted of intravenous ivuxolimab at 0.01 to 10 mg/kg every 2 weeks. Study-wide points: Among the least clonally expanded were partial responders at 0.1-3.0 mg/kg. Low normalized T-cell clonal expansion also characterized some of the nonresponders.

The TCR was taken from an adult with an advanced solid tumor such as melanoma, head and neck, liver or kidney cancer. The chain joins TRBV5-1 to TRBJ2-3, with a weak D call TRBD2 (5 bases). Material: CD4+ or CD8+ T cells sorted from blood, obtained in a trial of the OX40 agonist ivuxolimab. The CDR3 DNA is TGCGCCAGGCCAACTCTTAGACTATTCAGCACAGATACGCAGTATTTT. Its protein is CARPTLRLFSTDTQYF.